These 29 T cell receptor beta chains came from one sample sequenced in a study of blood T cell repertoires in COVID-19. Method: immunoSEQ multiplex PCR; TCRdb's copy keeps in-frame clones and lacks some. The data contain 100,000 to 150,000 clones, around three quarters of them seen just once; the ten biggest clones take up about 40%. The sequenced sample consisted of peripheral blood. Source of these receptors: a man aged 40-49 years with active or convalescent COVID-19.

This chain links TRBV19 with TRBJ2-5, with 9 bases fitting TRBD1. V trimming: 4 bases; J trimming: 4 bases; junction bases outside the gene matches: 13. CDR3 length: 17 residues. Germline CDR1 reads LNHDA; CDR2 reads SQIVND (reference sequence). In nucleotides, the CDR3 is TGTGCCAGTAGTACCTCCCTGGACAGGGGAAGGGGAGAGACCCAGTACTTC. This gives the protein CASSTSLDRGRGETQYF.

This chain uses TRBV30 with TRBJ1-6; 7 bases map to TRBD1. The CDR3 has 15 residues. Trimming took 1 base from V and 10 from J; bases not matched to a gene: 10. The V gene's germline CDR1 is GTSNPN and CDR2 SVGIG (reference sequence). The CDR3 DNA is TGTGCCTGGAGTGCCCTACAGGGGAGGCGGTCACCCCTCCACTTT. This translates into CAWSALQGRRSPLHF. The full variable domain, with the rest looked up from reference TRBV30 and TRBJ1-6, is SQTIHQWPATLVQPVGSPLSLECTVEGTSNPNLYWYRQAAGRGLQLLFYSVGIGQISSEVPQNLSASRPQDRQFILSSKKLLLSDSGFYLCAWSALQGRRSPLHFGNGTRLTVT.

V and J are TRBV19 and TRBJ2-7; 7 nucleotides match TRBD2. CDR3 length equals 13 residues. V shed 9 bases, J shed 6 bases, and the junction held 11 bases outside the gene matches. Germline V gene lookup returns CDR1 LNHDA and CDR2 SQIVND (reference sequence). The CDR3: CASQQAGLAEQYF. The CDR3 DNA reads TGTGCCAGCCAACAAGCGGGACTGGCCGAGCAGTACTTC.

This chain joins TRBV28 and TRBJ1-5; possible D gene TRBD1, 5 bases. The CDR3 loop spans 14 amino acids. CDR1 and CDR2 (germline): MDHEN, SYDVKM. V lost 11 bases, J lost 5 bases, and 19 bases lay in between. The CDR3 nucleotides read TGTGCCGTACAACGGACACTTTTCGATCAGCCCCAGCATTTT. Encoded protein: CAVQRTLFDQPQHF.

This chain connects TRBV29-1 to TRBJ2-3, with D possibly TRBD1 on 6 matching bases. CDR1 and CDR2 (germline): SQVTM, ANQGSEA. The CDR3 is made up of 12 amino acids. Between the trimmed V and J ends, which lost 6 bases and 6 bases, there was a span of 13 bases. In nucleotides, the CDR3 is TGCAGCGTGGGACACGGAGCGGATACGCAGTATTTT. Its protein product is CSVGHGADTQYF.

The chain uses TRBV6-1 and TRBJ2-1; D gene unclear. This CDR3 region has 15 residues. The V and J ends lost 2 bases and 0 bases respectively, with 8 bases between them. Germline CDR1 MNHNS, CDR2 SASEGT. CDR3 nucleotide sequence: TGTGCCAGCAGTGAAAGTAGCTTCTCCTACAATGAGCAGTTCTTC. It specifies CASSESSFSYNEQFF.

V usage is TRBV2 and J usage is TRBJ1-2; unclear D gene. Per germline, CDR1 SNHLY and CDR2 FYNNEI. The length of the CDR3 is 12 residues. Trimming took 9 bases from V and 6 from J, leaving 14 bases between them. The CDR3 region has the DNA TGTGCCAGTAAGGAGTCCGGGGATGGCTACACCTTC. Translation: CASKESGDGYTF.

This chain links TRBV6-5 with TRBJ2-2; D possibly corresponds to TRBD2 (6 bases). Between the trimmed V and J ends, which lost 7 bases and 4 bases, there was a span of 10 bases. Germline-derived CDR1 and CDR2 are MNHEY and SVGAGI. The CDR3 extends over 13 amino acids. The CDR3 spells CASTPGGTGELFF. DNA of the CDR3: TGTGCCAGCACCCCCGGGGGCACCGGGGAGCTGTTTTTT.

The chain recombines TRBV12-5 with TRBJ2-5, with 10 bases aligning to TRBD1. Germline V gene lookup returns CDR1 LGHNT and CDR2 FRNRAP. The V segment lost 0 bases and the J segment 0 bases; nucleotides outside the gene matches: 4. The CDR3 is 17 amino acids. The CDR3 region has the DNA TGTGCTAGTGGTTTGGTCCTGACAGGGGGCAACCAAGAGACCCAGTACTTC. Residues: CASGLVLTGGNQETQYF.

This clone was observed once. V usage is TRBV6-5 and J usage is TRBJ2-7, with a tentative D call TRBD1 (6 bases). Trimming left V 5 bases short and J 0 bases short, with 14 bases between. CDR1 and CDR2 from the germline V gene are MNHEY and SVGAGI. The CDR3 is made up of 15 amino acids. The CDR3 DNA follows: TGTGCCAGCAGTCACAGGGTCCCTCGCTCCTACGAGCAGTACTTC. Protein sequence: CASSHRVPRSYEQYF.

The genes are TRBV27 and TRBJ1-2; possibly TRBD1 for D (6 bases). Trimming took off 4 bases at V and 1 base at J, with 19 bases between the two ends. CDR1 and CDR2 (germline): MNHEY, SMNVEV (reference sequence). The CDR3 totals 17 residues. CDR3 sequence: CASSSPPGTTINYGYTF. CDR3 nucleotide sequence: TGTGCCAGCAGTTCCCCTCCGGGGACAACAATTAACTATGGCTACACCTTC.

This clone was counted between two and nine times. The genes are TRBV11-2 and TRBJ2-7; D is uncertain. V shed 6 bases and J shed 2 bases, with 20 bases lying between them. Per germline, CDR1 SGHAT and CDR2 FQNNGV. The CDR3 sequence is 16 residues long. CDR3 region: CASRSLKVAPAYEQYF. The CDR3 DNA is TGTGCCAGCAGAAGCTTAAAGGTAGCCCCTGCCTACGAGCAGTACTTC.

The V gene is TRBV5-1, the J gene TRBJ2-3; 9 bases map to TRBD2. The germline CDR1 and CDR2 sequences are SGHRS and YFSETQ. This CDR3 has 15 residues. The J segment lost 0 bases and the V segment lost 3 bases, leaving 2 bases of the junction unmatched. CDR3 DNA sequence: TGCGCCAGCAGCTCTAGCGGGGCTAGCACAGATACGCAGTATTTT. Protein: CASSSSGASTDTQYF.

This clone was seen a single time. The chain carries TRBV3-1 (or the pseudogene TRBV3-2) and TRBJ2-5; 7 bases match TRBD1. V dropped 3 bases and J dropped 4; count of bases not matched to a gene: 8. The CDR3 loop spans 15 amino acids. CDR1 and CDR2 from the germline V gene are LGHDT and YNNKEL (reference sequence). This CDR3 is CASSHGDSGPETQYF. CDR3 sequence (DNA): TGTGCCAGCAGCCATGGGGACAGCGGCCCAGAGACCCAGTACTTC.

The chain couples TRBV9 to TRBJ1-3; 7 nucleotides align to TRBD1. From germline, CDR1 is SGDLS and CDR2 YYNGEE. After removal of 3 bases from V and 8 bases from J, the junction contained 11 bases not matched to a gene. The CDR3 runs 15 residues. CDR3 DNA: TGTGCCAGCAGCGACAAACCGACAGGGATCCACACCATATATTTT. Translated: CASSDKPTGIHTIYF.

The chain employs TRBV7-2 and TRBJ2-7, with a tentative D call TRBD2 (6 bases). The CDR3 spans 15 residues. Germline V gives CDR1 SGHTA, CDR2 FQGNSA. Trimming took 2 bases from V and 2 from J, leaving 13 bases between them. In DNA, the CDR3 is TGTGCCAGCAGCTTAAGTGGGCGGGGCGCCTACGAGCAGTACTTC. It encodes CASSLSGRGAYEQYF.

CDR3 region: CASSLQGARDTEAFF. Here the CDR3 DNA reads TGTGCCAGCAGTTTACAGGGGGCGAGAGACACTGAAGCTTTCTTT. The J gene is TRBJ1-1, the V gene TRBV27; 8 nucleotides line up with TRBD1. V lost 2 bases to trimming and J lost 3 bases; unmatched junction nucleotides: 5. Germline lookup yields CDR1 MNHEY and CDR2 SMNVEV (reference sequence). The CDR3 spans 15 residues.

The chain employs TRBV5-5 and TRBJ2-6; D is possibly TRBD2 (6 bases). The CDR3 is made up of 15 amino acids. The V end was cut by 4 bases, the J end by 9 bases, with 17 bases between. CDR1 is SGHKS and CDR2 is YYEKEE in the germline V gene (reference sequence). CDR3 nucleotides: TGTGCCAGCAGCCCGATTGCGGGACGAGGCAACGTCCTGACTTTC. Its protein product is CASSPIAGRGNVLTF.

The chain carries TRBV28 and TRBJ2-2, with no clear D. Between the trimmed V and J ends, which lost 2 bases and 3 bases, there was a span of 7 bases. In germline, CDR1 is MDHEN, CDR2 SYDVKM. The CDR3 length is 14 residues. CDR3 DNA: TGTGCCAGCAGTTTAGGGCCGGACACCGGGGAGCTGTTTTTT. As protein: CASSLGPDTGELFF.

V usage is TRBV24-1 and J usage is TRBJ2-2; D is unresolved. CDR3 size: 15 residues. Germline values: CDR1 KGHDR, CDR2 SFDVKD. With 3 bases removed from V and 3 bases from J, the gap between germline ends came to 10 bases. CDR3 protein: CATSDPLVYTGELFF. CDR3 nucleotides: TGTGCCACCAGTGATCCCCTTGTTTACACCGGGGAGCTGTTTTTT.

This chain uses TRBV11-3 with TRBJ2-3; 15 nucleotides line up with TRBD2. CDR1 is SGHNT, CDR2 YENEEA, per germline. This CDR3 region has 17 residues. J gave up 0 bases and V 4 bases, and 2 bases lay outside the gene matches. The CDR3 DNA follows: TGTGCCAGCAGCTGGGGACTAGCGGGGGGTAGCACAGATACGCAGTATTTT. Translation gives CASSWGLAGGSTDTQYF.

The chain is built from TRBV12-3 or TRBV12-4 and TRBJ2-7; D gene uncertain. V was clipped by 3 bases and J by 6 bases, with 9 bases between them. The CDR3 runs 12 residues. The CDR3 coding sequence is TGTGCCAGCAGTTTTCCCCTAGGCGAGCAGTACTTC. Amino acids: CASSFPLGEQYF.

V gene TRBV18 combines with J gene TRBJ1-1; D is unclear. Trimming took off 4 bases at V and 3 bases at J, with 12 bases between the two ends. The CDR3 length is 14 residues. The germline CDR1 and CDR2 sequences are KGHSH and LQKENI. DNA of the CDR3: TGTGCCAGCTCACGCAAGAGGGAGGACACTGAAGCTTTCTTT. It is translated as CASSRKREDTEAFF.

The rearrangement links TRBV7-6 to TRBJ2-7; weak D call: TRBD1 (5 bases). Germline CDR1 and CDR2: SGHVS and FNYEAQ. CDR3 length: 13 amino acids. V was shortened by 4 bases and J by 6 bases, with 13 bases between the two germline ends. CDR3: CASSSNPQGEQYF. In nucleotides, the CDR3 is TGTGCCAGCAGCTCGAACCCGCAGGGCGAGCAGTACTTC.

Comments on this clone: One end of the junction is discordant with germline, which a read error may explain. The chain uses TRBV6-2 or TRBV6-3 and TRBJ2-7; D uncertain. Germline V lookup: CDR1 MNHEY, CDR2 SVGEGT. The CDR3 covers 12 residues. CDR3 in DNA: TGTGCCAGCAGTTCCTCTATCTACGGGCAGTACTTC. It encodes CASSSSIYGQYF.

This CDR3 reads CASSRTSGPGNEQFF. CDR3 nucleotide sequence: TGTGCCAGCAGCCGAACTAGCGGCCCTGGCAATGAGCAGTTCTTC. J is TRBJ2-1 and V is TRBV11-1, with 8 bases matching TRBD2. Germline V gene sequence: CDR1 SGHAT, CDR2 FQDESV (reference sequence). Trimming removed 5 bases from V and 6 bases from J; junction bases left unmatched: 9. CDR3 size: 15 residues.

The CDR3 region is CASSAGATYRGQFF. The CDR3 DNA reads as TGTGCCAGCAGCGCGGGGGCCACGTATCGGGGGCAGTTCTTC. The chain couples TRBV6-5 to TRBJ2-1; a weak D match, TRBD2 (7 bases). The V end was cut by 6 bases, the J end by 12 bases, with 21 bases between. In germline, CDR1 is MNHEY, CDR2 SVGAGI. The length of the CDR3 is 14 residues.

CDR3 nucleotides: TGCGCCAGCAGCTTGAACACAGGGTCCGGAAACACCATATATTTT. This codes for CASSLNTGSGNTIYF. The rearrangement uses TRBV5-1 and TRBJ1-3; maybe TRBD1 (6 bases). The CDR3 extends over 15 amino acids. Germline V lookup: CDR1 SGHRS, CDR2 YFSETQ. V gave up 1 base and J gave up 4 bases, with 12 bases separating them. The full variable domain, rest sourced from reference TRBV5-1 and TRBJ1-3, is KAGVTQTPRYLIKTRGQQVTLSCSPISGHRSVSWYQQTPGQGLQFLFEYFSETQRNKGNFPGRFSGRQFSNSRSEMNVSTLELGDSALYLCASSLNTGSGNTIYFGEGSWLTVV.

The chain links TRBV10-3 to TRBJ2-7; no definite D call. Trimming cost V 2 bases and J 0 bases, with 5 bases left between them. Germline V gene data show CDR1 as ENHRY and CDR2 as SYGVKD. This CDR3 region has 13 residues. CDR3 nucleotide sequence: TGTGCCATCAGTGAGCAGGTCTCCTACGAGCAGTACTTC. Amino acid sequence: CAISEQVSYEQYF.